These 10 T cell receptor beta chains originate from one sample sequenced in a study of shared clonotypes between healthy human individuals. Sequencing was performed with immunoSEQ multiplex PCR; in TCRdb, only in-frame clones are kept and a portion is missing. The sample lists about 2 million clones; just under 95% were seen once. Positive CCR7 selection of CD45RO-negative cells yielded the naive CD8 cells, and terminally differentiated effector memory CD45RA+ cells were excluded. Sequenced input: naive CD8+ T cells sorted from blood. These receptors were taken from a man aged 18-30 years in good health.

Written as DNA, the CDR3 is TGTGCCAGTAGTATGGCCTCGGGACTTTGGAATCAGCCCCAGCATTTT. Translated, it gives CASSMASGLWNQPQHF. V gene TRBV19 combines with J gene TRBJ1-5, with D possibly TRBD1 on 5 matching bases. Looked up from germline, CDR1 is LNHDA and CDR2 is SQIVND (reference sequence). The CDR3 length is 16 residues. The germline V and J ends were trimmed by 3 bases and 4 bases, with 16 bases remaining between them.

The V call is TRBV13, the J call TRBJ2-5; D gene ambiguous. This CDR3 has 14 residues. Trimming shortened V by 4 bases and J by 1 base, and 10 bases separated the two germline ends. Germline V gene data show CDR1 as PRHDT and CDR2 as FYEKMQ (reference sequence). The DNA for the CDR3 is TGTGCCAGCAGCTCCTTTGAGATCCAAGAGACCCAGTACTTC. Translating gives CASSSFEIQETQYF.

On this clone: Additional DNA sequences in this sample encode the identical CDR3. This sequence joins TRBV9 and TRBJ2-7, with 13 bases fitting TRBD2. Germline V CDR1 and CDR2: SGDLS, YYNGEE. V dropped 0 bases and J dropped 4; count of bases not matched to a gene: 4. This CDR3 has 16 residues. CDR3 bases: TGTGCCAGCAGCGTAGGACTAGCGGGAGGAGGGTACGAGCAGTACTTC. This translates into CASSVGLAGGGYEQYF.

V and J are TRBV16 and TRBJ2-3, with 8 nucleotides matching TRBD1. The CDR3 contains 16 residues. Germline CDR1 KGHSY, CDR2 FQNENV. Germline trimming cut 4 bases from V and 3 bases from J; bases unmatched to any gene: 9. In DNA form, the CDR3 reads TGTGCCAGCAGCCTGGACAGGGCGTCGGGTACAGATACGCAGTATTTT. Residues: CASSLDRASGTDTQYF.

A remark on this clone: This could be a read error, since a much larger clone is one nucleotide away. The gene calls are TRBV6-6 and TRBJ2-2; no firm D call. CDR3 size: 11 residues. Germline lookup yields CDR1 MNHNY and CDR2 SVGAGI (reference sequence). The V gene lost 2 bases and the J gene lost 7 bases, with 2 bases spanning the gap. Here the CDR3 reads CASSYIGELFF. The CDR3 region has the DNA TGTGCCAGCAGTTACATCGGGGAGCTGTTTTTT.

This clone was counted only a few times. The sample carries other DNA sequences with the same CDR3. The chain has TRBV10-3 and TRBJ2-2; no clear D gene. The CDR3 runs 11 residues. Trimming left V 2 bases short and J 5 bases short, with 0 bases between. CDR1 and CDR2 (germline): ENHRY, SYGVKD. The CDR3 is CAISETGELFF. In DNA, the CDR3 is TGTGCCATCAGTGAGACCGGGGAGCTGTTTTTT.

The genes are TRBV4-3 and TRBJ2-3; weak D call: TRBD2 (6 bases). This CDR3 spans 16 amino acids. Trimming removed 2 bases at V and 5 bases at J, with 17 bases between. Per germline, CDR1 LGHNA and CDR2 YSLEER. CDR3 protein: CASSQTWAGTLDTQYF. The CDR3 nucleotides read TGCGCCAGCAGCCAAACTTGGGCTGGGACTTTAGATACGCAGTATTTT.

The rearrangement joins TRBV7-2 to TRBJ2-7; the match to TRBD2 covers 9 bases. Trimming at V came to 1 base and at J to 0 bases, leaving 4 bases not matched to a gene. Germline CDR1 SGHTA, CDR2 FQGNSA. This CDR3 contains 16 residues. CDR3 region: CASSLGIAGASYEQYF. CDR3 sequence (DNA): TGTGCCAGCAGCTTAGGAATAGCGGGGGCCTCCTACGAGCAGTACTTC.

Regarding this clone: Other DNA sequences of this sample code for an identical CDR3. The CDR3 coding sequence is TGTGCCAGCAGCTTAGCTCAGAGCTACGAGCAGTACTTC. Its protein is CASSLAQSYEQYF. The V call is TRBV7-9, the J call TRBJ2-7; D gene uncertain. Germline V gene lookup returns CDR1 SEHNR and CDR2 FQNEAQ (reference sequence). Trimming shortened V by 0 bases and J by 3 bases, and 6 bases separated the two germline ends. This CDR3 is 13 amino acids long.

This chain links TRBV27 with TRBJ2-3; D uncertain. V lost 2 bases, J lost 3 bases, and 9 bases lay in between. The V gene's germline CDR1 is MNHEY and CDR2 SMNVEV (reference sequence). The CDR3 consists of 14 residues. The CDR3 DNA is TGTGCCAGCAGTTTAGACGTTGAGACAGATACGCAGTATTTT. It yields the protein CASSLDVETDTQYF.